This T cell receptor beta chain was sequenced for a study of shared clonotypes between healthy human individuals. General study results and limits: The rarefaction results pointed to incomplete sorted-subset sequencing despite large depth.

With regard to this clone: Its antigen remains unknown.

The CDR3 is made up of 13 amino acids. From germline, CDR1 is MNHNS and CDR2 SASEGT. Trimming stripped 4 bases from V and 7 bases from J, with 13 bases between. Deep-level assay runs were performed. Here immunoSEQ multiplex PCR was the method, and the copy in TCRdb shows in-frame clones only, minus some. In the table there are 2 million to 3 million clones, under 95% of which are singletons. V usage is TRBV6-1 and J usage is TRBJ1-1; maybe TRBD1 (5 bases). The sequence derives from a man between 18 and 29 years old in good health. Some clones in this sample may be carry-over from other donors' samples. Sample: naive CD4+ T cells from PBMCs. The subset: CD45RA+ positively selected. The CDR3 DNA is TGTGCCAGCAGTGTACAGACAGAGCGTGAAGCTTTCTTT. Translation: CASSVQTEREAFF.